One sample yielded the 18 T cell receptor beta chains listed below, sequenced in a study of neurological immune-mediated disorders. MiXCR, applied by TCRdb to the 5' RACE reads, yields one record per CDR3 protein. The repertoire has some 38,000 distinct CDR3 sequences, approximately 12% of them found once; the top ten carry roughly 4%. Described time point: technical triplicate 1. The source material was PBMCs. All receptors come from a man in his fifties or sixties with HTLV-1-associated myelopathy (HAM/TSP).

This clonotype appeared many times. The V gene is TRBV18, the J gene TRBJ2-5; 8 nucleotides line up with TRBD1. The trim removed 3 bases at V and 3 bases at J, leaving 3 bases unmatched. CDR3 length: 14 amino acids. Per the germline V gene, CDR1 is KGHSH and CDR2 is LQKENI. The CDR3 loop reads CASSPPTGEETQYF. The CDR3 nucleotides read TGTGCCAGCTCACCGCCGACAGGGGAAGAGACCCAGTACTTC.

V and J are TRBV7-8 and TRBJ2-1; 16 nucleotides agree with TRBD2. Germline values: CDR1 SGHVS, CDR2 FQNEAQ. The CDR3 is 20 residues long. The V segment lost 3 bases and the J segment 0 bases; nucleotides outside the gene matches: 8. The CDR3 is CASSLRSGTSGRGSYNEQFF. The CDR3 bases are TGTGCCAGCAGCTTGAGGTCAGGGACTAGCGGGAGGGGCTCCTACAATGAGCAGTTCTTC.

The sample holds many counts of this clonotype. The chain is built from TRBV4-2 and TRBJ2-2; 11 bases are shared with TRBD2. The CDR3 has 15 amino acids. J gave up 5 bases and V 5 bases, and 4 bases lay outside the gene matches. Looked up from germline, CDR1 is LGHNA and CDR2 is YNFKEQ. In DNA form, the CDR3 reads TGTGCCAGCAGCATCCTAGCGGGAGGTACCGGGGAGCTGTTTTTT. Protein product: CASSILAGGTGELFF.

The table lists this clonotype with many counts. V and J are TRBV10-3 and TRBJ2-3, with D possibly matching TRBD2 (5 bases). The CDR3 sequence is 13 residues long. Trimming removed 10 bases from V and 1 base from J, with 12 bases in between. CDR1 and CDR2 from the germline V gene are ENHRY and SYGVKD. In nucleotides, the CDR3 is TGTGCCACCTTGAGGGAAGGCACAGATACGCAGTATTTT. Encoded protein: CATLREGTDTQYF.

This clonotype was seen at least ten times. The rearrangement links TRBV20-1 to TRBJ1-1; D uncertain. The CDR3 covers 13 residues. Germline V CDR1 and CDR2: DFQATT, SNEGSKA (reference sequence). The V gene lost 3 bases and the J gene lost 0 bases, with 8 bases spanning the gap. The CDR3 nucleotides are TGCAGTGCTAGGGTGGGTATGAACACTGAAGCTTTCTTT. Translation gives CSARVGMNTEAFF.

In this sample, this clonotype turned up many times. This CDR3 reads CASSLADHQPQHF. In nucleotides, the CDR3 is TGTGCCAGCAGCTTAGCGGACCATCAGCCCCAGCATTTT. This chain links TRBV7-2 with TRBJ1-5; D gene ambiguous. Per the germline V gene, CDR1 is SGHTA and CDR2 is FQGNSA. The V gene lost 0 bases and the J gene lost 5 bases, with 5 bases spanning the gap. The length of the CDR3 is 13 residues. Filled out from reference TRBV7-2 and TRBJ1-5, the complete variable domain reads GAGVSQSPSNKVTEKGKDVELRCDPISGHTALYWYRQSLGQGLEFLIYFQGNSAPDKSGLPSDRFSAERTGGSVSTLTIQRTQQEDSAVYLCASSLADHQPQHFGDGTRLSIL.

This clonotype was detected many times. This chain links TRBV6-1 with TRBJ2-4; D may correspond to TRBD1 or TRBD2 (5 bases each). Germline V gene sequence: CDR1 MNHNS, CDR2 SASEGT. This CDR3 region has 14 residues. Trimming pared 4 bases from V and 5 bases from J, leaving 12 bases between. CDR3 protein: CASSVGGGENIQYF. The CDR3 DNA sequence: TGTGCCAGCAGTGTGGGTGGGGGAGAAAACATTCAGTACTTC.

The sample holds many counts of this clonotype. The V and J genes are TRBV24-1 and TRBJ2-1; TRBD1 aligns across 8 bases. V lost 5 bases, J lost 9 bases, and 5 bases stayed unmatched. The CDR3 totals 13 residues. Germline V gives CDR1 KGHDR, CDR2 SFDVKD. As DNA, the CDR3 is TGTGCCACCAGTGTCTTGGACAGGGCTGAGCAGTTCTTC. Its protein product is CATSVLDRAEQFF.

On this clonotype itself: This may come from a read error, since a much larger clone is one base off. The chain is built from TRBV5-1 and TRBJ2-2, with TRBD2 matching over 7 bases. The germline gives CDR1 SGHRS, CDR2 YFSETQ. The CDR3 extends over 16 amino acids. The CDR3 DNA reads as TGCGCCAGCATCTTGGGTGGAGCGGGACCATCCGGGGAGCTGTTTTTT. Translation gives CASILGGAGPSGELFF.

V and J are TRBV18 and TRBJ2-5; D remains unclear. The V end lost 3 bases, the J end lost 1 base, and 9 bases lay between the germline ends. Germline CDR1 reads KGHSH; CDR2 reads LQKENI. The CDR3 contains 14 residues. The CDR3, as DNA: TGTGCCAGCTCACCTCGCAACAGCCAAGAGACCCAGTACTTC. Translated, it gives CASSPRNSQETQYF.

This clonotype has ten or more counts. The chain joins TRBV5-1 to TRBJ1-1; 12 nucleotides match TRBD1. The CDR3 extends over 15 amino acids. Per the germline V gene, CDR1 is SGHRS and CDR2 is YFSETQ. The junction had 3 bases not matched to a gene; V was cut back by 3 bases and J by 3 bases. CDR3 loop: CASSSGQGAYTEAFF. CDR3 nucleotide sequence: TGCGCCAGCAGCTCGGGACAGGGGGCTTACACTGAAGCTTTCTTT.

This clonotype was detected many times. The V gene is TRBV7-3, the J gene TRBJ2-5; 8 positions agree with TRBD2. Germline V gene data show CDR1 as SGHTA and CDR2 as FQGTGA. Trimming took 1 base from V and 5 from J; bases not matched to a gene: 6. The CDR3 is made up of 15 amino acids. CDR3 amino acids: CASSLIGLAGETQYF. CDR3 sequence (DNA): TGTGCCAGCAGCTTAATTGGGCTAGCGGGCGAGACCCAGTACTTC.

This clonotype was found many times. J is TRBJ1-2 and V is TRBV6-5; a weak D match, TRBD1 (5 bases). The CDR3 loop spans 13 amino acids. V was shortened by 6 bases and J by 4 bases, with 12 bases between the two germline ends. Looked up from germline, CDR1 is MNHEY and CDR2 is SVGAGI. The CDR3 DNA is TGTGCCAGCAGCCCAGACAGTGGCTATGGCTACACCTTC. The encoded protein is CASSPDSGYGYTF.

This clonotype was recorded at least ten times. The gene calls are TRBV20-1 and TRBJ2-2, with unresolved D. CDR3 length: 15 amino acids. The germline V gene has CDR1 DFQATT and CDR2 SNEGSKA (reference sequence). The ends were cut back, 3 bases at V and 0 bases at J, with 11 bases in the middle. CDR3 sequence reads: CSASLAVANTGELFF. The CDR3 nucleotides read TGCAGTGCTAGCCTGGCCGTGGCGAACACCGGGGAGCTGTTTTTT.

Details on this clonotype: One junction end does not reproduce the germline sequence, and a read error may be involved. The J gene is TRBJ2-1, the V gene TRBV5-1; D might be TRBD2 (8 bases). The CDR3 contains 14 residues. Germline CDR1 is SGHRS and CDR2 is YFSETQ. Here the CDR3 DNA reads TGTGCCAGCAGCTTGTCGGGAGGGGGCAATGGGCAGTTCTTC. It yields the protein CASSLSGGGNGQFF.

This clonotype came up many times. This sequence joins TRBV29-1 and TRBJ2-3; a weak D match, TRBD2 (5 bases). Trimming took 6 bases from V and 3 from J, leaving 10 bases between them. Germline values: CDR1 SQVTM, CDR2 ANQGSEA. The CDR3 length is 12 residues. CDR3 amino acids: CSVDTRTDTQYF. Here the CDR3 DNA reads TGCAGCGTGGATACTAGGACAGATACGCAGTATTTT.

This clonotype was detected ten times or more. This chain uses TRBV12-3 or TRBV12-4 with TRBJ2-1; a possible D gene is TRBD1 (5 bases). Trimming left V 1 base short and J 6 bases short, with 10 bases between. The CDR3 length is 14 residues. DNA of the CDR3: TGTGCCAGCAGTTTAGGGCAGGGCTTCAATGAGCAGTTCTTC. Protein sequence: CASSLGQGFNEQFF.

The table lists this clonotype with many counts. The chain couples TRBV4-3 to TRBJ2-7; 7 bases are a match to TRBD2. This CDR3 comprises 15 residues. The germline gives CDR1 LGHNA, CDR2 YSLEER. The V segment lost 1 base and the J segment 3 bases; nucleotides outside the gene matches: 6. The CDR3 coding sequence is TGCGCCAGCAGCCAAGGTAGTAGCGGGTACTACGAGCAGTACTTC. Translated: CASSQGSSGYYEQYF.